The clone carrying this T cell receptor beta chain has a handful of counts. The antigen is unknown. Time point reported: newly diagnosed GD, antithyroid drugs for less than 3 months. Following extraction of RNA from PBMCs, that RNA was used to make the TCR library. The patients were enrolled through endocrinology in Xi'an, China. These data originate in a study of regulatory T cells in long-lasting Graves disease. General study points: Persistent disease was characterized by preferential usage of TRBV28, TRBJ1-2 and TRBJ2-5.

HTBI primers from iRepertoire and Arm-PCR of CDR3 regions yielded the TCR beta libraries. TCRdb re-derived calls from the multiplex PCR reads in MiXCR, one entry per CDR3 protein. The table records 500,000 or so distinct CDR3 sequences, about 17% of them present only once. The CDR3 extends over 16 amino acids. The V and J ends lost 6 bases and 3 bases, in that order; junction bases with no gene match: 5. Germline CDR1 is MNHNS and CDR2 is SASEGT. The same sample was also studied in work on T cells in Graves' hyperthyroidism and ophthalmopathy. That source reports: Most thyroid-expanded clonotypes above 0.001 were also found in blood.

The receptor's source is a man between 35 and 55 years old with Graves disease. The sequenced sample was peripheral blood mononuclear cells (PBMCs), obtained at new diagnosis, from a patient treated with antithyroid drugs. The rearrangement links TRBV6-1 to TRBJ2-6, with 10 bases lining up with TRBD1. Here the CDR3 DNA reads TGTGCCAGCAGGGCGACAGGGGGCGGTGGGGCCAACGTCCTGACTTTC. It encodes CASRATGGGGANVLTF.